This entry lists 32 T cell receptor beta chains sequenced from one sample in a study of cytomegalovirus exposure and HLA in healthy donors. With 60 Vbeta and 13 Jbeta primers, the PCR was carried out. Profiled with immunoSEQ multiplex PCR; TCRdb holds only in-frame clones, not every one. The repertoire holds 150,000 to 200,000 clones, with about 79% as singletons. Sequencing was done on a sample of PBMCs. These receptor sequences come from a man aged 45-65 years in good health and CMV-seropositive.

The chain has TRBV10-1 and TRBJ2-5; 8 nucleotides match TRBD2. The DNA end lines up better with TRBJ2-7; the J call may be wrong. The germline V gene has CDR1 WNHNN and CDR2 SYGVQD (reference sequence). This CDR3 comprises 15 residues. CDR3: CASSPRGAASYEQYF. The CDR3 DNA follows: TGCGCCAGCAGTCCGCGGGGGGCCGCATCCTACGAGCAGTACTTC.

The V call is TRBV19, the J call TRBJ1-3, with D uncertain. The V gene lost 6 bases and the J gene lost 2 bases, with 8 bases spanning the gap. The CDR3 runs to 13 residues. The V gene's germline CDR1 is LNHDA and CDR2 SQIVND (reference sequence). CDR3 DNA sequence: TGTGCCAGTAGGGAGGGAACTGGAAACACCATATATTTT. Protein sequence: CASREGTGNTIYF.

V gene TRBV10-1 combines with J gene TRBJ2-1; the match to TRBD2 covers 7 bases. Germline V CDR1 and CDR2: WNHNN, SYGVQD (reference sequence). This CDR3 comprises 14 residues. The J segment lost 5 bases and the V segment lost 5 bases, leaving 6 bases of the junction unmatched. CDR3 coding DNA: TGCGCCAGCAGTCCGAGCGGGATAAACAATGAGCAGTTCTTC. It translates to CASSPSGINNEQFF.

The V and J genes are TRBV2 and TRBJ2-7; 9 bases match TRBD2. V was clipped by 1 base and J by 1 base; unmatched bases: 2. This CDR3 is built from 15 residues. CDR1 is SNHLY, CDR2 FYNNEI, per germline. The CDR3 reads CASSEETSGSYEQYF. In nucleotides, the CDR3 is TGTGCCAGCAGTGAAGAGACTAGCGGATCCTACGAGCAGTACTTC.

This clone came up once. The CDR3 DNA reads TGTGCCAGCAGCGTAGGACAGGGAGAGGCCGGGGAGCTGTTTTTT. It translates to CASSVGQGEAGELFF. The rearrangement uses TRBV7-9 and TRBJ2-2; 8 bases are shared with TRBD1. The CDR3 spans 15 residues. Trimming took 5 bases from V and 6 from J; bases not matched to a gene: 8. Germline V gene lookup returns CDR1 SEHNR and CDR2 FQNEAQ (reference sequence).

This chain uses TRBV11-2 with TRBJ2-7; TRBD1 matches 8 bases. V dropped 5 bases and J dropped 4; count of bases not matched to a gene: 10. Germline values: CDR1 SGHAT, CDR2 FQNNGV. This CDR3 spans 15 amino acids. The CDR3 nucleotides read TGTGCCAGCAGCGGGGGGACAGGTAAAGAATACGAGCAGTACTTC. Translated: CASSGGTGKEYEQYF.

This chain links TRBV19 with TRBJ2-7; 7 bases fit TRBD2. Germline trimming cut 6 bases from V and 2 bases from J; bases unmatched to any gene: 7. The CDR3 runs to 14 residues. Germline lookup yields CDR1 LNHDA and CDR2 SQIVND (reference sequence). The chain's CDR3 is CASSPWGGTYEQYF. The CDR3 nucleotides are TGTGCCAGTAGCCCTTGGGGGGGGACCTACGAGCAGTACTTC.

The J gene is TRBJ2-4, the V gene TRBV5-4; 7 bases align to TRBD1. Germline V gene sequence: CDR1 SGHNT, CDR2 YYREEE (reference sequence). This CDR3 has 16 amino acids. Trimming took 4 bases from V and 6 from J; bases not matched to a gene: 13. For the CDR3, the DNA is TGTGCCAGCAGCCCTCAAGATACCGGGACAGCAAACATTCAGTACTTC. Amino acids: CASSPQDTGTANIQYF. The variable domain in full, completed from reference TRBV5-4 and TRBJ2-4, reads ETGVTQSPTHLIKTRGQQVTLRCSSQSGHNTVSWYQQALGQGPQFIFQYYREEENGRGNFPPRFSGLQFPNYSSELNVNALELDDSALYLCASSPQDTGTANIQYFGAGTRLSVL.

V gene TRBV5-1 combines with J gene TRBJ1-2, with TRBD1 as a possible D gene (5 bases). The CDR3 is 13 residues long. Germline V CDR1 and CDR2: SGHRS, YFSETQ. Trimming removed 2 bases from V and 13 bases from J, with 18 bases in between. The CDR3 coding sequence is TGCGCCAGCAGCTTTACAGTAGGGGAGGAAGGCACCTTC. This codes for CASSFTVGEEGTF. Drawing the rest from reference TRBV5-1 and TRBJ1-2, the complete variable domain is KAGVTQTPRYLIKTRGQQVTLSCSPISGHRSVSWYQQTPGQGLQFLFEYFSETQRNKGNFPGRFSGRQFSNSRSEMNVSTLELGDSALYLCASSFTVGEEGTFGSGTRLTVV.

The J gene is TRBJ2-2, the V gene TRBV2; D possibly corresponds to TRBD2 (5 bases). The ends were cut back, 6 bases at V and 2 bases at J, with 16 bases in the middle. Germline V lookup: CDR1 SNHLY, CDR2 FYNNEI. The CDR3 runs to 16 residues. The CDR3 protein is CASRSLRGRNTGELFF. The CDR3 DNA is TGTGCCAGCAGGAGCCTACGGGGTCGAAACACCGGGGAGCTGTTTTTT. Filled out from reference TRBV2 and TRBJ2-2, the complete variable domain reads EPEVTQTPSHQVTQMGQEVILRCVPISNHLYFYWYRQILGQKVEFLVSFYNNEISEKSEIFDDQFSVERPDGSNFTLKIRSTKLEDSAMYFCASRSLRGRNTGELFFGEGSRLTVL.

This clone was seen a handful of times. The chain uses TRBV2 and TRBJ1-1, with D unresolved. Trimming stripped 5 bases from V and 6 bases from J, with 7 bases between. Germline lookup yields CDR1 SNHLY and CDR2 FYNNEI. The CDR3 is 11 amino acids. CDR3 protein: CASSSEAEAFF. The DNA for the CDR3 is TGTGCCAGCAGTTCCGAGGCTGAAGCTTTCTTT.

The rearrangement joins TRBV6-1 to TRBJ2-5, with D maybe TRBD1 (5 bases). CDR3 size: 13 residues. V shed 4 bases and J shed 4 bases, with 10 bases lying between them. The V gene's germline CDR1 is MNHNS and CDR2 SASEGT. Written as DNA, the CDR3 is TGTGCCAGCAGTGGGGGCCGGATAGAGACCCAGTACTTC. This gives the protein CASSGGRIETQYF.

The chain combines TRBV9 with TRBJ1-2; D is unclear. Deletions cut 3 bases from V and 2 bases from J, with 14 bases between. CDR1 is SGDLS and CDR2 is YYNGEE in the germline V gene. This CDR3 has 15 amino acids. In DNA form, the CDR3 reads TGTGCCAGCAGCGCAGTCCGGGAAACGAACTATGGCTACACCTTC. Translating it yields CASSAVRETNYGYTF.

The chain has TRBV2 and TRBJ1-6; D might be TRBD1 (5 bases). The germline CDR1 and CDR2 sequences are SNHLY and FYNNEI. V was pared by 7 bases and J by 10 bases, with 14 bases between. The CDR3 runs to 13 residues. DNA of the CDR3: TGTGCCAGCAAGACAGATCGGAACTCACCCCTCCACTTT. It is translated as CASKTDRNSPLHF.

This clone came up once. V gene TRBV6-5 combines with J gene TRBJ1-1, with D possibly TRBD1 on 6 matching bases. Germline loops: CDR1 MNHEY, CDR2 SVGAGI. V lost 4 bases to trimming and J lost 4 bases, with 10 bases between them. This CDR3 comprises 13 residues. The DNA for the CDR3 is TGTGCCAGCAGTTCAGGGGTAAGCACTGAAGCTTTCTTT. This encodes CASSSGVSTEAFF.

The chain employs TRBV7-3 and TRBJ2-2; TRBD1 aligns across 7 bases. Germline V gene sequence: CDR1 SGHTA, CDR2 FQGTGA. CDR3 size: 14 residues. V was pared by 0 bases and J by 6 bases, with 1 base of the junction left unmatched. The CDR3 DNA reads TGTGCCAGCAGCTTAACAGGGGGCCCCGGGGAGCTGTTTTTT. This sequence encodes CASSLTGGPGELFF.

This clone appeared a single time. The chain carries TRBV2 and TRBJ1-5, with unresolved D. Germline V CDR1 and CDR2: SNHLY, FYNNEI. The CDR3 length is 15 residues. V was clipped by 6 bases and J by 5 bases, with 17 bases between them. The CDR3 bases are TGTGCCAGCAGGGAGGAGCCCTCTCGCGATCAGCCCCAGCATTTT. It is translated as CASREEPSRDQPQHF.

The V gene is TRBV10-1, the J gene TRBJ2-1; 11 bases agree with TRBD1. Germline CDR1 reads WNHNN; CDR2 reads SYGVQD (reference sequence). J lost 7 bases, V lost 5 bases, and 10 bases had no gene match. The length of the CDR3 is 16 residues. CDR3 nucleotide sequence: TGCGCCAGCAGTAACGCCGGGACAGGGGGGTGGAATGAGCAGTTCTTC. Its translation is CASSNAGTGGWNEQFF.

The J gene is TRBJ1-5, the V gene TRBV4-1; TRBD1 is a possible D gene (6 bases). The CDR3 loop spans 15 amino acids. V lost 0 bases and J 1 base, leaving 7 bases between the germline ends. The germline V gene has CDR1 MGHRA and CDR2 YSYEKL. CDR3 nucleotides: TGCGCCAGCAGCCAAGATCAGGGGAGCAATCAGCCCCAGCATTTT. Its protein product is CASSQDQGSNQPQHF.

V usage is TRBV19 and J usage is TRBJ2-1; 8 bases agree with TRBD2. CDR1 is LNHDA, CDR2 SQIVND, per germline (reference sequence). This CDR3 is built from 14 residues. V shed 6 bases, J shed 6 bases, and the junction held 7 bases outside the gene matches. CDR3: CASRRSGSGNEQFF. CDR3 coding DNA: TGTGCCAGTAGGAGGAGCGGGAGCGGCAATGAGCAGTTCTTC. Based on the CDR3 plus reference TRBV19 and TRBJ2-1, the full variable domain is DGGITQSPKYLFRKEGQNVTLSCEQNLNHDAMYWYRQDPGQGLRLIYYSQIVNDFQKGDIAEGYSVSREKKESFPLTVTSAQKNPTAFYLCASRRSGSGNEQFFGPGTRLTVL.

This clone has a single count. The genes are TRBV6-5 and TRBJ2-1; 7 bases agree with TRBD1. J gave up 6 bases and V 2 bases, and 4 bases lay outside the gene matches. CDR3 size: 14 residues. Germline V gene sequence: CDR1 MNHEY, CDR2 SVGAGI. The CDR3 reads CASSYATGVNEQFF. Here the CDR3 DNA reads TGTGCCAGCAGTTACGCTACAGGGGTCAATGAGCAGTTCTTC.

This rearrangement joins TRBV5-8 to TRBJ1-1; D is perhaps TRBD1 (6 bases). The CDR3 runs 17 residues. V was cut by 6 bases and J by 5 bases, with 26 bases left in between. Looked up from germline, CDR1 is SGHTS and CDR2 is YDEGEE. CDR3 in DNA: TGTGCCAGCACCTACCACGCTCAGCCGGCTAGGGGGACTGAAGCTTTCTTT. It translates to CASTYHAQPARGTEAFF. Supplemented by reference TRBV5-8 and TRBJ1-1, the full variable domain reads EAGVTQSPTHLIKTRGQQATLRCSPISGHTSVYWYQQALGLGLQFLLWYDEGEERNRGNFPPRFSGRQFPNYSSELNVNALELEDSALYLCASTYHAQPARGTEAFFGQGTRLTVV.

V gene TRBV9 combines with J gene TRBJ2-1; 9 nucleotides line up with TRBD2. Germline assignment: CDR1 SGDLS and CDR2 YYNGEE. V lost 5 bases and J lost 5; bases outside the gene matches: 5. The CDR3 consists of 14 residues. DNA of the CDR3: TGTGCCAGCAGTACTAGCGGGCGGCACAATGAGCAGTTCTTC. Encoded protein: CASSTSGRHNEQFF.

The V gene is TRBV11-1, the J gene TRBJ2-7, with a tentative D call TRBD2 (5 bases). The germline V and J ends were trimmed by 2 bases and 3 bases, with 23 bases remaining between them. Per germline, CDR1 SGHAT and CDR2 FQDESV (reference sequence). This CDR3 has 18 amino acids. CDR3: CASSLKELVALFHYEQYV. In DNA form, the CDR3 reads TGTGCCAGCAGCTTAAAGGAATTGGTAGCGCTCTTTCACTACGAGCAGTACGTC.

This clone was observed once. Different DNA sequences within this sample yield the same CDR3. V and J are TRBV9 and TRBJ1-1; 8 bases line up with TRBD1. The germline CDR1 and CDR2 sequences are SGDLS and YYNGEE. This CDR3 comprises 14 residues. The V gene end was trimmed by 3 bases and the J gene end by 1 base; junction bases not matched to a gene: 2. The CDR3 DNA is TGTGCCAGCAGCGGGGGACAGGCGAACACTGAAGCTTTCTTT. This sequence encodes CASSGGQANTEAFF.

This rearrangement joins TRBV11-3 to TRBJ2-1; D is possibly TRBD2 (5 bases). The ends were cut back, 5 bases at V and 3 bases at J, with 20 bases in the middle. From germline, CDR1 is SGHNT and CDR2 YENEEA. The CDR3 covers 17 residues. This CDR3 reads CASSPRASGTLYNEQFF. CDR3 DNA: TGTGCCAGCAGCCCCCGGGCAAGCGGAACACTCTACAATGAGCAGTTCTTC.

The rearrangement uses TRBV11-2 and TRBJ2-5, with no clear D. Trimming cost V 5 bases and J 0 bases, with 10 bases left between them. Per germline, CDR1 SGHAT and CDR2 FQNNGV. This CDR3 has 14 amino acids. This chain's CDR3 is CASSQPRNQETQYF. DNA for the CDR3: TGTGCCAGCAGCCAACCGCGGAACCAAGAGACCCAGTACTTC.

The CDR3 sequence is CASTNRGGRELFF. The CDR3 nucleotides read TGTGCCAGTACCAACAGGGGCGGGCGGGAGCTGTTTTTT. This chain joins TRBV19 and TRBJ2-2, with 7 positions matching TRBD1. Germline V lookup: CDR1 LNHDA, CDR2 SQIVND (reference sequence). CDR3 length: 13 amino acids. After removal of 7 bases from V and 9 bases from J, the junction contained 8 bases not matched to a gene.

The V and J genes are TRBV2 and TRBJ1-2; 10 bases match TRBD1. The germline gives CDR1 SNHLY, CDR2 FYNNEI. V shed 0 bases, J shed 8 bases, and the junction held 3 bases outside the gene matches. CDR3 length: 14 residues. DNA for the CDR3: TGTGCCAGCAGTGAAGCTGGACAGGGGGTGGGCTACACCTTC. Its translation: CASSEAGQGVGYTF.

Concerning this clone: The sample contains more than one DNA sequence encoding this CDR3. The rearrangement joins TRBV27 to TRBJ2-3, with D perhaps matching TRBD1 (5 bases). This CDR3 comprises 14 residues. Looked up from germline, CDR1 is MNHEY and CDR2 is SMNVEV (reference sequence). The V end was cut by 2 bases, the J end by 2 bases, with 8 bases between. CDR3 loop: CASSLTQATDTQYF. The CDR3 bases are TGTGCCAGCAGTTTAACACAGGCCACAGATACGCAGTATTTT.

The chain uses TRBV5-1 and TRBJ1-2, with D unresolved. The germline CDR1 and CDR2 sequences are SGHRS and YFSETQ. The CDR3 spans 15 residues. V was trimmed by 3 bases and J by 4 bases, leaving 16 bases between them. CDR3 sequence: CASSWSPNEVYGYTF. The CDR3 DNA reads as TGCGCCAGCAGCTGGTCCCCGAACGAGGTCTATGGCTACACCTTC.

This rearrangement joins TRBV7-6 to TRBJ1-1; D remains ambiguous. CDR1 is SGHVS and CDR2 is FNYEAQ in the germline V gene. V was trimmed by 0 bases and J by 9 bases, leaving 8 bases between them. This CDR3 has 12 residues. For the CDR3, the DNA is TGTGCCAGCAGCTTAGCAGGAGACCAAGCTTTCTTT. Encoded protein: CASSLAGDQAFF.